This T cell receptor (beta chain) was recovered during a study of T-cell memory formation after mild COVID-19. Study observations and caveats: Contracting CD4+ clones sat mainly in CM and EM; CD8+ in EMRA. Contracting clones from day 15 to 85 showed balanced CD4/CD8; later expanders favored CD4+.

TCRdb reanalysed the 5' RACE reads using MiXCR and keeps one entry per CDR3 protein. The sample records 250,000 to 300,000 distinct CDR3 sequences, 15% to 20% being singletons. V was pared by 0 bases and J by 5 bases, with 5 bases between. Germline values: CDR1 SGHRS, CDR2 YFSETQ. The CDR3 is made up of 13 amino acids. Remarks on this clonotype: The antigen remains undetermined.

Sequenced: PBMCs or a T cell subset sorted from them (not recorded which). The V call is TRBV5-1, the J call TRBJ2-2; unclear D gene. This clonotype originated in a man aged 18-30 years who had mild COVID-19 (a few samples of this study predate the infection). Cell type and time point are not known. DNA for the CDR3: TGCGCCAGCAGCTTGGCAATAACCGGGGAGCTGTTTTTT. Translating gives CASSLAITGELFF.